Listed below are T cell receptor beta chains from one sample, sequenced in a study of shared T cell receptors in the human thymus. The repertoire was sequenced with immunoSEQ multiplex PCR; TCRdb's copy has only in-frame clones and lacks some. The table records approximately 660,000 clones, 85% to 90% of them present only once. The same data also contributed to another study, on human thymus T cells.

The sample taken for sequencing was thymocytes. All receptors derive from a boy younger than two with a congenital heart defect. Both conserved end residues are part of each CDR3. Fields, in order: J gene, V gene, CDR3 protein.

TRBJ2-3	TRBV27	CASRPTGGGNSTDTQYF
TRBJ2-1	TRBV7-9	CASESGADHNEQFF
TRBJ2-2	TRBV6-1	CASSLAGSTGELFF
TRBJ2-7	TRBV9	CASSLGTDPYEQYF
TRBJ1-5	TRBV10-2	CASSESTLGDRGIYSNQPQHF
TRBJ2-4	TRBV13	CASSPRGTANIQYF
TRBJ2-3	TRBV7-3	CASSSTSPTSTDTQYF
TRBJ2-1	TRBV15	CATSRRTGRRGPNEQFF
TRBJ1-2	TRBV5-4	CASSLTGVDGYTF
TRBJ2-7	TRBV14	CASSQAGQGAYEQYF
TRBJ1-2	TRBV4-1	CASSSSGPNYGYTF
TRBJ1-1	TRBV10-3	CAIFRGTEAFF
TRBJ2-7	TRBV7-9	CASSLIRGPILDDEQYF
TRBJ2-7	TRBV3-2	CATPEQYF
TRBJ2-7	TRBV4-1	CASSPGLAGGGSYEQYF
TRBJ2-2	TRBV4-3	CASSQDSKLAGGPGTGELFF
TRBJ2-7	TRBV2	CASREGGTGMYEQYF
TRBJ2-3	TRBV27	CASEPGLAGYGEKDTQYF
TRBJ1-2	TRBV7-9	CASSTRRARFLYGYTF
TRBJ1-6	TRBV4-3	CASSIRTDNNSPLHF
TRBJ2-5	TRBV27	CASSFGTSGIQETQYF
TRBJ2-7	TRBV7-7	CASSPGGGHEQYF
TRBJ2-1	TRBV9	CASGSGGSYNEQFF
TRBJ2-7	TRBV18	CASSPQRQGEICEQYF
TRBJ2-1	TRBV5-4	CASSGDRGPSVYNEQFF
TRBJ2-3	TRBV30	CAWSVGQRLGYTQYF
TRBJ1-5	TRBV19	CASSTRGQGGQPQHF
TRBJ2-7	TRBV5-4	CASSPGTGGYEQYF
TRBJ2-3	TRBV30	CAWGRAGGPSHTDTQYF
TRBJ2-1	TRBV7-8	CASSRREFEQFF
TRBJ2-3	TRBV7-8	CASSLTRQGAADTQYF
TRBJ2-7	TRBV11-2	CASSLRGRGSPYF
TRBJ2-3	TRBV6-1	CASTVRDRGTDTQYF
TRBJ2-5	TRBV7-2	CASSSITPGEETQYF
TRBJ1-5	TRBV6-4	CASSDRGISNQPQHF
TRBJ2-1	TRBV5-1	CASSLQRDFYYEQFF
TRBJ2-5	TRBV7-7	CASSLGLAGGTQYF
TRBJ1-1	TRBV29-1	CSVRTTGLGTEAFF
TRBJ2-1	TRBV4-1	CASSLRRDRVNNEQFF
TRBJ1-1	TRBV6-1	CASSADRGMNTEAFF
TRBJ2-5	TRBV9	CASSVGSGQETQYF
TRBJ2-3	TRBV7-8	CASSFSAQADTQYF
TRBJ2-3	TRBV14	CASSRDRDDTDTQYF
TRBJ2-7	TRBV19	CASSINKYEQYF
TRBJ2-1	TRBV20-1	CSARDGQGWFF
TRBJ2-1	TRBV4-1	CASSLGLSVYNEQFF
TRBJ2-2	TRBV7-2	CASSLEGTGELFF
TRBJ2-3	TRBV1	CTSSRHTGAGGTDTQYF
TRBJ1-5	TRBV10-3	CAISESQAQGKPNQPQHF
TRBJ1-5	TRBV7-2	CASSQTGNQPQHF
TRBJ2-7	TRBV5-1	CASSLVADSGKDYEQYF
TRBJ2-3	TRBV19	CASSRATSGRPTDTQYF
TRBJ2-2	TRBV5-4	CASSHSRREKESTGELFF
TRBJ2-3	TRBV11-2	CASSRRDRVSGDTQYF
TRBJ2-6	TRBV5-6	CASSLDNSGANVLTF